One T cell receptor beta chain is described in this entry. Its antigen specificity is not known. There are no base qualities to consult, and no much larger clone falls within one base. This entry is derived from a study of cytomegalovirus exposure and HLA in healthy donors (TCRdb year 2017). Study-wide context: An earlier analysis of 587 of the donors reported about 260 Gb of sequence data and 100 million to 120 million unique TCR beta sequences obtained from 180 million or so T cells. About 280 gigabases of sequencing data and around 87 million unique TCR sequences were included in an early release covering several hundred HLA-typed donors. Of the 350 to 450 genotyped donors, more than 75% were placed in the genetic ancestry cluster associated with self-reported Caucasian donors. The study aimed to test whether cataloging public T cell receptors could reveal signatures of past pathogen exposure. The study profiled the T cell repertoires of 500 to 800 subjects by immunosequencing and related them to cytomegalovirus serostatus. Along with the roughly 670-subject first cohort, a separate validation cohort of roughly 110 different subjects was used. To predict cytomegalovirus infection status, the study brought together high-throughput TCR immunosequencing, statistical association of individual TCRs with disease status, and machine learning. To study patterns of TCR occurrence, a later analysis re-analyzed previously published TCR beta repertoires from just over 650 donors and added high-resolution HLA genotyping. In the later analysis, no new phenotypic data were used to find candidate immune exposures; instead, reliance was placed on TCR beta sequences and their occurrence across donors. An earlier analysis of several hundred of the donors applied high-throughput TCR beta sequencing to assess whether each TCR beta V gene segment acted as functional or pseudogenic. Alongside the repertoire data, information on donor age, sex, ethnicity and CMV serostatus was compiled. A later genetic analysis took genome-wide SNP genotypes for about 55% of the 666 donors and used that subset as a discovery cohort. Every discovery cohort repertoire had been produced on one sequencing platform. HLA typing included class I and class II loci at four-digit resolution. Typing coverage varied by locus: roughly 620-640 donors for A, B, C, DRB1 and DQB1; more than 500 for DQA1; over 600 for DPA1; about 450 for DPB1. Roughly 5 DR-DQ haplotypes were handled as single units for association and clustering, since linkage in the cohort was strong. Across 300 to 400 genotyped donors of the cohort, an average of 235,054 unique TCR beta nucleotide sequences per donor were sequenced, and about a sixth of those sequences were non-productive. General conclusions and limits of the study: The study listed approximately 150 TCR beta chains as associated with cytomegalovirus. A later genetic analysis reported fewer N-insertions in productive TCRs among donors in an Asian-associated ancestry cluster than the 666-donor mean. A later analysis reported that several top co-occurrence clusters appeared linked to parvovirus B19, influenza, CMV and Epstein-Barr virus. Sequencing depth was assumed to be roughly uniform across donors in the presence/absence analyses, though that assumption may not hold. The only immune exposure information available for the cohort was CMV serostatus. A later genetic analysis associated a missense DCLRE1C variant with V-gene and J-gene trimming of TCR beta chains, and an independent cohort replicated the association. In a later analysis, HLA-associated TCR beta chains showed more clonal expansion and lower generation probabilities than non-associated chains that were equally common. HLA typing was unavailable for some donors at each locus, so association tests used only the typed subset. A cluster of highly shared sequence variants was judged likely to be a technical artifact of the sequencing pipeline. The classifier was reported to diagnose cytomegalovirus status with high specificity and sensitivity in both the original cohort and the validation cohort. A later analysis found that most CMV-associated TCR beta chains appeared HLA-restricted, with HLA associations seemingly driven largely by CMV exposure. Some IMGT-functional V segments, including TRBV6-2 and TRBV6-3, could not be told apart with the 87-base-pair reads, so those segments were excluded. In an earlier analysis of around 600 of the donors, most TCR beta V segments were observed in productive rearrangements about 87% or about 30% of the time, broadly matching IMGT annotations. In a later analysis, the rate of TCR association differed among HLA loci, with DRB1 alleles having the most associated TCRs and HLA-C alleles having the fewest. Most TCR sequences were seen in very few donors, while some public TCRs were found in many individuals. A further reported finding was that TCR beta sequences accurately predicted the HLA-A and HLA-B alleles for most subjects in the first cohort. At a false discovery rate of 0.05, a later analysis linked 16,000 or so TCR beta sequences to specific HLA alleles. When HLA alleles, especially DR and DQ, strongly co-occurred, attributing TCR associations to individual alleles was difficult. This cohort had only TCR beta chains sequenced, and the lack of alpha or paired-chain data limited which features could be detected. Linkage disequilibrium might explain the correlated functional status among segregating V segments, but an unknown experimental factor could not be excluded. Around 16 rarely observed V segments, including chromosome 9 orphons, were excluded from the earlier analysis of about 610 of the donors because counts were too low. In vitro tests confirmed that a few of the cytomegalovirus-associated TCR beta chains recognize cytomegalovirus antigens. The authors suggested that the approach could potentially be generalized to other disease states and immunological phenotypes.

V loses 2 bases at its end and J loses 9 bases; junction bases beyond the gene matches: 9. Including the terminal cysteine and phenylalanine, the CDR3 comprises 16 residues. Left in the record is the CDR3 DNA by itself, 48 bases read in frame from the first base. Taken from the germline V gene, the CDR1 and CDR2 loops are LGHNT and FRNRAP. Libraries were built with the immunoSEQ multiplex PCR assay. The multiplex PCR relied on a mix of 60 forward primers for TCR Vbeta segments and 13 reverse primers for TCR Jbeta segments. The CDR3 region of rearranged TCR beta genes was amplified from genomic DNA with a multiplex PCR assay. The Illumina HiSeq System was used to sequence the amplified TCR beta libraries as 87-base-pair reads. On the study's bioinformatics: A later analysis tallied around 80 million unique TCR beta chains across the approximately 670 repertoires, and approximately 12 million of those chains were shared by two or more donors. Raw reads were error-corrected and collapsed into unique sequences with a nearest-neighbor algorithm that merged closely related sequences to remove PCR and sequencing errors. V, D and J gene segments were assigned by aligning CDR3 sequences to IMGT reference sequences. For a sequence to be retained, a match of at least six nucleotides was required to both a V gene segment and a J gene segment. Rearrangements were called productive when the CDR3 lacked stop codons and stayed in frame with V and J; all others were non-productive. Following IMGT convention, CDR3 was defined as the stretch from the second conserved V-encoded cysteine to the conserved J-encoded phenylalanine. The earlier analysis of some 600 of the donors excluded sequences that lacked an unambiguous match to a single V gene segment. An earlier analysis of some 610 of the donors called V segments functional above 56.7% productive rearrangements and segregating when the between-donor standard deviation exceeded 5%. A statistical classification framework was built to diagnose cytomegalovirus status from the catalog of TCR beta chain sequences. A later analysis assigned V and J genes by comparing TCR nucleotide sequences with IMGT/GENE-DB human TR gene sequences. The TCRdist pipeline was used in a later analysis to assign CDR3 sequences and most-parsimonious VDJ recombination scenarios. In a later analysis, each TCR beta chain was defined by its CDR3 amino acid sequence together with its V-gene family, and reads without a unique V-gene family were excluded. In a later analysis, fewer than 650 highly shared, low-generation-probability nucleotide sequences were removed to address suspected cross-contamination and a sequencing artifact. In a later analysis, a clonal expansion index for each public chain was calculated from normalized within-repertoire ranks of inferred template counts. In a later analysis, generation probabilities were computed using a VDJ recombination model fitted to out-of-frame rearrangements, and the results were checked against IGoR. Hypergeometric tests were used in a later analysis to score TCR-TCR, TCR-HLA and TCR-CMV co-occurrence, with a repertoire-size bias correction applied to the TCR pairs. False discovery rates were estimated in a later analysis by permuting HLA or CMV assignments 20 times. In a later analysis, co-occurring TCRs were grouped using DBSCAN, and TCRdist sequence similarity was added for clustering within HLA-allele-positive subsets. For co-occurrence clustering, repertoires with fewer than 30,000 or more than 120,000 public chains were excluded, along with about five repertoires with anomalous nucleotide sharing. Drawn from immuneACCESS, this table holds only the in-frame rearrangements with V and J called that TCRdb kept. Clones are partly lost; checked studies trace under half to an unresolved V gene and leave the rest unexplained. The D gene and trimming were derived from the DNA, and the V and J assignments and clone size from that table. Across this sample there are about 120,000 clones, with 63% seen only once. More than 8% of the sample comes from the top ten.

The cohort comprised 710 or so healthy bone marrow donors. Cohort members were all nominally healthy when sampled, although unrecorded immune exposures were likely present. The donor was CMV seropositive and was included in the group of approximately 310 seropositive cohort members. Every donor gave a peripheral blood sample, and the peripheral blood mononuclear cells from that sample were used for TCR beta sequencing. Genomic DNA extraction from the blood cell samples was performed with the Qiagen DNeasy Blood Extraction Kit. Sequences were obtained from PBMCs. The chain uses TRBV12-5 and TRBJ2-1, with 11 bases matching TRBD2. This clonotype was obtained from a man aged 40-49 years in good health and CMV-seropositive. The nucleotide sequence is TGTGCTAGTGGTTTGACGTCTAGCGGGGGGTCTCCTGAGCAGTTCTTC. Its product reads: CASGLTSSGGSPEQFF.